The 21 T cell receptor beta chains below all came from one sample that was sequenced in a study of OX40 agonist ivuxolimab in advanced cancers. Data came from immunoSEQ multiplex PCR; TCRdb stores just in-frame clones and leaves some out. This table has some 67,000 clones, approximately 90% appearing once. The specimen comprised CD4+ or CD8+ T cells sorted from blood, sampled in a trial of the OX40 agonist ivuxolimab. The receptors come from an adult with an advanced solid tumor such as melanoma, head and neck, liver or kidney cancer.

This chain uses TRBV18 with TRBJ1-5; 8 nucleotides match TRBD1. V was clipped by 2 bases and J by 7 bases; unmatched bases: 4. The CDR3 runs 14 residues. The germline V gene has CDR1 KGHSH and CDR2 LQKENI. CDR3 in DNA: TGTGCCAGCTCACCAAACGGACAGGGCCAGCCCCAGCATTTT. Amino acids: CASSPNGQGQPQHF.

Comments on this clone: At one end the junction does not follow the germline gene, possibly because of a read error. J is TRBJ1-2 and V is TRBV5-8; 9 nucleotides match TRBD1. CDR1 SGHTS and CDR2 YDEGEE come from the germline V gene. The CDR3 is made up of 12 amino acids. The CDR3 sequence is CASSIGQGKMVF. CDR3 in DNA: TGTGCCAGCAGCATAGGACAGGGGAAAATGGTTTTC.

This clone has a single count. The V gene is TRBV6-5, the J gene TRBJ1-2; D may be TRBD1 (5 bases). Germline V gene data show CDR1 as MNHEY and CDR2 as SVGAGI. V lost 0 bases to trimming and J lost 5 bases, with 7 bases between them. The CDR3 totals 13 residues. Here the CDR3 reads CASSYSQGYGYTF. In DNA form, the CDR3 reads TGTGCCAGCAGTTACTCTCAGGGATATGGCTACACCTTC.

V usage is TRBV12-5 and J usage is TRBJ2-1, with D possibly being TRBD2 (6 bases). Trimming took off 5 bases at V and 3 bases at J, with 14 bases between the two ends. This CDR3 is built from 15 residues. Germline CDR1 reads LGHNT; CDR2 reads FRNRAP. This chain's CDR3 is CASGGPGTVYNEQFF. Written as DNA, the CDR3 is TGTGCTAGTGGTGGACCCGGGACTGTCTACAATGAGCAGTTCTTC. Complete variable domain (other parts from reference TRBV12-5 and TRBJ2-1): DARVTQTPRHKVTEMGQEVTMRCQPILGHNTVFWYRQTMMQGLELLAYFRNRAPLDDSGMPKDRFSAEMPDATLATLKIQPSEPRDSAVYFCASGGPGTVYNEQFFGPGTRLTVL.

This chain joins TRBV5-4 and TRBJ1-1, with D uncertain. In germline, CDR1 is SGHNT, CDR2 YYREEE (reference sequence). The CDR3 loop spans 15 amino acids. V was shortened by 0 bases and J by 3 bases, with 12 bases between the two germline ends. This CDR3 is CASSLGAGWDTEAFF. The DNA of the CDR3 is TGTGCCAGCAGCTTGGGGGCGGGGTGGGACACTGAAGCTTTCTTT.

V is TRBV19 and J is TRBJ1-5; a weak D match, TRBD1 (5 bases). V shed 0 bases and J shed 5 bases, with 8 bases lying between them. The CDR3 covers 14 residues. From germline, CDR1 is LNHDA and CDR2 SQIVND (reference sequence). CDR3 residues: CASSIDRVDQPQHF. CDR3 coding DNA: TGTGCCAGTAGTATAGACAGGGTGGATCAGCCCCAGCATTTT. Complete variable domain (other parts from reference TRBV19 and TRBJ1-5): DGGITQSPKYLFRKEGQNVTLSCEQNLNHDAMYWYRQDPGQGLRLIYYSQIVNDFQKGDIAEGYSVSREKKESFPLTVTSAQKNPTAFYLCASSIDRVDQPQHFGDGTRLSIL.

The V call is TRBV5-1, the J call TRBJ1-1; unclear D gene. Germline V lookup: CDR1 SGHRS, CDR2 YFSETQ. Between the trimmed V and J ends, which lost 0 bases and 2 bases, there was a span of 11 bases. This CDR3 comprises 15 residues. As DNA, the CDR3 is TGCGCCAGCAGCTTGGGGCGGACGGGAAACACTGAAGCTTTCTTT. This codes for CASSLGRTGNTEAFF.

The chain combines TRBV6-5 with TRBJ2-5; D might be TRBD1 (5 bases). The ends were cut back, 6 bases at V and 3 bases at J, with 8 bases in the middle. From germline, CDR1 is MNHEY and CDR2 SVGAGI. CDR3 length: 12 residues. The CDR3: CASRRGKETQYF. In DNA, the CDR3 is TGTGCCAGCAGAAGGGGAAAAGAGACCCAGTACTTC.

This sequence joins TRBV14 and TRBJ2-1; D ambiguous. V was shortened by 6 bases and J by 1 base, with 19 bases between the two germline ends. The CDR3 covers 17 residues. The germline V gene encodes CDR1 SGHDN and CDR2 FVKESK. CDR3 nucleotides: TGTGCCAGCAGTCCCCCCCCTGGGCGAAAATCCTACAATGAGCAGTTCTTC. As protein: CASSPPPGRKSYNEQFF. Full variable domain (missing parts from reference TRBV14 and TRBJ2-1): EAGVTQFPSHSVIEKGQTVTLRCDPISGHDNLYWYRRVMGKEIKFLLHFVKESKQDESGMPNNRFLAERTGGTYSTLKVQPAELEDSGVYFCASSPPPGRKSYNEQFFGPGTRLTVL.

This chain uses TRBV7-4 with TRBJ1-2; no reliable D call. Per germline, CDR1 SGHVT and CDR2 SQSDAQ. The CDR3 consists of 13 residues. V shed 1 base and J shed 1 base, with 4 bases lying between them. CDR3 sequence: CASSLGHNYGYTF. The CDR3 DNA reads TGTGCCAGCAGCTTAGGACATAACTATGGCTACACCTTC.

To note about this clone: One end of the junction is discordant with germline, which a read error may explain. The chain carries TRBV18 and TRBJ2-7; D ambiguous. The CDR3 extends over 14 amino acids. The germline gives CDR1 KGHSH, CDR2 LQKENI. CDR3 protein: CASSPGHPSSEQYF. In DNA form, the CDR3 reads TGTGCCAGCTCACCGGGTCACCCCTCCTCCGAGCAGTACTTC. Together with reference TRBV18 and TRBJ2-7, the CDR3 gives the full variable domain: NAGVMQNPRHLVRRRGQEARLRCSPMKGHSHVYWYRQLPEEGLKFMVYLQKENIIDESGMPKERFSAEFPKEGPSILRIQQVVRGDSAAYFCASSPGHPSSEQYFGPGTRLTVT.

The CDR3: CASSFGGNEQFF. CDR3 nucleotides: TGTGCCAGCAGCTTCGGCGGCAATGAGCAGTTCTTC. This rearrangement joins TRBV11-3 to TRBJ2-1; D not resolved. Trimming took off 3 bases at V and 6 bases at J, with 6 bases between the two ends. This CDR3 spans 12 amino acids. Germline V gene data show CDR1 as SGHNT and CDR2 as YENEEA.

The rearrangement joins TRBV6-6 to TRBJ1-2; D unresolved. The CDR3 is 11 amino acids. Trimming took 6 bases from V and 4 from J, leaving 6 bases between them. CDR1 and CDR2 from the germline V gene are MNHNY and SVGAGI (reference sequence). The CDR3 spells CASSPGYGYTF. The CDR3 DNA follows: TGTGCCAGCAGCCCCGGCTATGGCTACACCTTC.

The chain links TRBV11-2 to TRBJ2-3, with 9 bases matching TRBD2. V lost 5 bases and J lost 4; bases outside the gene matches: 10. Germline lookup yields CDR1 SGHAT and CDR2 FQNNGV. CDR3 length: 16 amino acids. CDR3 bases: TGTGCCAGCAGCCGCGGGGCGGGGGGGCTCGCAGATACGCAGTATTTT. This gives the protein CASSRGAGGLADTQYF.

The chain uses TRBV2 and TRBJ2-5, with 12 bases fitting TRBD1. V lost 7 bases and J lost 5; bases outside the gene matches: 17. CDR1 SNHLY and CDR2 FYNNEI come from the germline V gene. The CDR3 sequence is 18 residues long. The CDR3 sequence is CASTKGLGTGGFGETQYF. The CDR3 DNA sequence: TGTGCCAGCACCAAGGGGCTCGGGACAGGGGGCTTCGGGGAGACCCAGTACTTC.

The chain couples TRBV11-3 to TRBJ2-7, with TRBD2 as a possible D gene (5 bases). Germline V gene lookup returns CDR1 SGHNT and CDR2 YENEEA. With 6 bases removed from V and 4 bases from J, the gap between germline ends came to 13 bases. The CDR3 consists of 13 residues. CDR3 sequence: CASSQLSGYEQYF. The CDR3 nucleotides read TGTGCCAGCAGTCAACTCTCGGGGTACGAGCAGTACTTC.

J is TRBJ2-5 and V is TRBV27, with 13 nucleotides matching TRBD2. Germline V lookup: CDR1 MNHEY, CDR2 SMNVEV (reference sequence). The CDR3 consists of 16 residues. V shed 5 bases and J 3 bases; nucleotides not matched to a gene: 6. This chain's CDR3 is CASSQGLAGLEETQYF. The CDR3 coding sequence is TGTGCCAGCAGTCAGGGACTAGCGGGATTGGAAGAGACCCAGTACTTC.

This clone was found once. The chain is built from TRBV7-8 and TRBJ2-3, with 8 bases aligning to TRBD2. The CDR3 runs 16 residues. Trimming took 2 bases from V and 0 from J; bases not matched to a gene: 4. Germline V lookup: CDR1 SGHVS, CDR2 FQNEAQ. The CDR3 sequence is CASSLRRGVSTDTQYF. The CDR3 bases are TGTGCCAGCAGCTTAAGGCGGGGGGTTAGCACAGATACGCAGTATTTT.

This clone appeared a few times. The chain couples TRBV10-3 to TRBJ1-2; 7 bases fit TRBD1. In germline, CDR1 is ENHRY, CDR2 SYGVKD. The CDR3 is made up of 14 amino acids. Trimming cost V 2 bases and J 3 bases; bases outside gene matches: 3. CDR3 bases: TGTGCCATCAGTGAGAAGGGGGCGGACTATGGCTACACCTTC. Translated, it gives CAISEKGADYGYTF.

V usage is TRBV19 and J usage is TRBJ1-2; 9 nucleotides align to TRBD1. There are 14 residues in the CDR3. Trimming at V came to 7 bases and at J to 0 bases, leaving 3 bases not matched to a gene. In germline, CDR1 is LNHDA, CDR2 SQIVND (reference sequence). The CDR3 region has the DNA TGTGCCAGTACCCGGACAGGGGCTAACTATGGCTACACCTTC. This codes for CASTRTGANYGYTF.

The chain recombines TRBV7-2 with TRBJ2-2, with 12 bases matching TRBD1. Per germline, CDR1 SGHTA and CDR2 FQGNSA. This CDR3 is built from 13 residues. V gave up 11 bases and J gave up 7 bases; unmatched junction bases: 5. The CDR3 region is CAGGTGGGGELFF. For the CDR3, the DNA is TGTGCCGGGGGGACAGGGGGCGGCGGGGAGCTGTTTTTT.